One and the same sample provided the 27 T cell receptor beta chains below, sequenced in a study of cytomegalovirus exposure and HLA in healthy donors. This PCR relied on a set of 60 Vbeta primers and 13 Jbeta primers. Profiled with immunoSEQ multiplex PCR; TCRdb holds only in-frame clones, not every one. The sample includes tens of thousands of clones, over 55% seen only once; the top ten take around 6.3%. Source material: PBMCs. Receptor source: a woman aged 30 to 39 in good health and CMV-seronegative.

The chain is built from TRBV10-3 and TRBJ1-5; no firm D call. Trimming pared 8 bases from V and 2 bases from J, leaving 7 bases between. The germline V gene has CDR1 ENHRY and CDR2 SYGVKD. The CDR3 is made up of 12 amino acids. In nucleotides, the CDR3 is TGTGCCATCGGACTGGGCAATCAGCCCCAGCATTTT. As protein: CAIGLGNQPQHF.

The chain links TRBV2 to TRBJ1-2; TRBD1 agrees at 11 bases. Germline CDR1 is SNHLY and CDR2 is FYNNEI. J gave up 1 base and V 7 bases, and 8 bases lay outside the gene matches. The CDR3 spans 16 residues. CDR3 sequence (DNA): TGTGCCAGCACTAGGACAGGGGGCGGGCTTAACTATGGCTACACCTTC. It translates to CASTRTGGGLNYGYTF.

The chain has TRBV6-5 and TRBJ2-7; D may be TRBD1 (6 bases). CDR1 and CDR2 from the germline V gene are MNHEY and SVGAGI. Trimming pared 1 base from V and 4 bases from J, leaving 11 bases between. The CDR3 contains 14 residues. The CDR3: CASSYLDRTYEQYF. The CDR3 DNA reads TGTGCCAGCAGTTACTTGGACAGAACTTACGAGCAGTACTTC.

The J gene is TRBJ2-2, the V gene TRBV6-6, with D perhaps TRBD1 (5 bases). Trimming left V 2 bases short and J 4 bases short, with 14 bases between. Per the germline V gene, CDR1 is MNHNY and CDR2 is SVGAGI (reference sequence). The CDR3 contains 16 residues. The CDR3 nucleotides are TGTGCCAGCAGTTACGGCCAGGGATTTGGCACCGGGGAGCTGTTTTTT. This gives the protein CASSYGQGFGTGELFF.

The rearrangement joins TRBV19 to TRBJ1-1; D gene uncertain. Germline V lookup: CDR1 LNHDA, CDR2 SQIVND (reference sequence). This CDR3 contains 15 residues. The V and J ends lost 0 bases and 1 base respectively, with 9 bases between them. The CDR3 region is CASSIDLAQNTEAFF. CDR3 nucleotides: TGTGCCAGTAGTATAGATTTAGCGCAGAACACTGAAGCTTTCTTT.

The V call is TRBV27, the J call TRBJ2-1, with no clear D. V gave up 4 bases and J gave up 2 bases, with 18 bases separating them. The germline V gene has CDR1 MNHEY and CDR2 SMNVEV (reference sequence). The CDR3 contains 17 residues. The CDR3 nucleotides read TGTGCCAGCAGTTCCTCTCGTGTAGCCGCCACCTACAATGAGCAGTTCTTC. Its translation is CASSSSRVAATYNEQFF.

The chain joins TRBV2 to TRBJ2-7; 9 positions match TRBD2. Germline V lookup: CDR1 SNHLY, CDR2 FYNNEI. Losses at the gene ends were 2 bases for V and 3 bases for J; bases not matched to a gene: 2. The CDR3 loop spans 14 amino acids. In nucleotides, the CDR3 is TGTGCCAGCAGTGAACTAGCGGGGAGCTACGAGCAGTACTTC. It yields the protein CASSELAGSYEQYF.

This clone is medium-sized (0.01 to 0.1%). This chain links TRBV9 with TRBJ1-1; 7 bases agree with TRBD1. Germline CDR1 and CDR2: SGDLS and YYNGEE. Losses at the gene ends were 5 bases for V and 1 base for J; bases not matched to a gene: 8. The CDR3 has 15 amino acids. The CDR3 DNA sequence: TGTGCCAGCAGTCTATTTGACAGGGCGAACACTGAAGCTTTCTTT. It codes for CASSLFDRANTEAFF.

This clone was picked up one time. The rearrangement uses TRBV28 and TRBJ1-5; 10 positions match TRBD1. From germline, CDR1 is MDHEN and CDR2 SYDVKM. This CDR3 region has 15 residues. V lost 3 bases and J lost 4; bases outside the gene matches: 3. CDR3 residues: CASSFGDRGNQPQHF. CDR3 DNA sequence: TGTGCCAGCAGTTTTGGGGACAGGGGTAATCAGCCCCAGCATTTT.

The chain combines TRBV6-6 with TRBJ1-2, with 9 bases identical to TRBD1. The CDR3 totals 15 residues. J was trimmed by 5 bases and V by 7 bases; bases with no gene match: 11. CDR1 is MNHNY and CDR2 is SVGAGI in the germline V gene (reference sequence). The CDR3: CASIGPDRGEYGYTF. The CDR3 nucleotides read TGTGCCAGCATTGGACCCGACAGGGGGGAATATGGCTACACCTTC.

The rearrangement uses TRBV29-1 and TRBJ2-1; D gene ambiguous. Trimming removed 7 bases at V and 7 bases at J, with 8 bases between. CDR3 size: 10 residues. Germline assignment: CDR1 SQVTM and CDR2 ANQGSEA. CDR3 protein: CSALANEQFF. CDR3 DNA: TGCAGCGCTCTGGCTAATGAGCAGTTCTTC.

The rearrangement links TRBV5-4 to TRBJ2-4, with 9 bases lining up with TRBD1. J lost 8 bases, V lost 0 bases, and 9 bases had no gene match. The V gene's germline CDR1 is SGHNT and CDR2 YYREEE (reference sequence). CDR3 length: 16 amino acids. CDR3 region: CASSLGDRVLGDIQYF. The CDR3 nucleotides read TGTGCCAGCAGCTTGGGGGACAGGGTTCTTGGGGACATTCAGTACTTC.

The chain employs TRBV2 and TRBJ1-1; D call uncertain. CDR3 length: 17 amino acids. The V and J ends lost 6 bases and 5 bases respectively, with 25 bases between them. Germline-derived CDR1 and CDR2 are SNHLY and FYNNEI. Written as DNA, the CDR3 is TGTGCCAGCAGCCCCCGGGGAAAGGCGGGGAGGAGGACTGAAGCTTTCTTT. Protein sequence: CASSPRGKAGRRTEAFF.

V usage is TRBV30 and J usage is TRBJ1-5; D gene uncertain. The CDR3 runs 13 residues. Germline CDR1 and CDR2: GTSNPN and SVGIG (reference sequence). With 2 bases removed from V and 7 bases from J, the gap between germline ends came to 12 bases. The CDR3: CAWSYQESQPQHF. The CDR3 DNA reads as TGTGCCTGGAGTTATCAAGAGTCCCAGCCCCAGCATTTT.

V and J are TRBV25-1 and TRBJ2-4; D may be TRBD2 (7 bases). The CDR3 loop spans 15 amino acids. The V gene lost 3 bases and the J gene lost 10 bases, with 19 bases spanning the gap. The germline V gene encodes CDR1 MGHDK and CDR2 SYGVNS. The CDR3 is CASSDPGLGGAIQYF. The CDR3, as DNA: TGTGCCAGCAGTGATCCAGGGTTGGGGGGGGCTATTCAGTACTTC.

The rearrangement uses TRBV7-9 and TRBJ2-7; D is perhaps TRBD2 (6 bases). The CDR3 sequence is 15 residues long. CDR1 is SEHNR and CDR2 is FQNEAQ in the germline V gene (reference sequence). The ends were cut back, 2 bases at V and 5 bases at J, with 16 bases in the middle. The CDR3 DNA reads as TGTGCCAGCAGCTTATACGGAGGGCCGGAGGACGAGCAGTACTTC. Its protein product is CASSLYGGPEDEQYF.

As DNA, the CDR3 is TGCGCCAGCAGCTCCCGCAGCGGGGGGGCGTGGAATGAGCAGTTCTTC. As protein: CASSSRSGGAWNEQFF. The chain carries TRBV5-1 and TRBJ2-1; 10 nucleotides agree with TRBD2. Germline CDR1 reads SGHRS; CDR2 reads YFSETQ. V trimming: 3 bases; J trimming: 7 bases; junction bases outside the gene matches: 10. The CDR3 covers 16 residues.

The CDR3 here is CASSPPAGAMNTEAFF. CDR3 coding DNA: TGTGCCAGCAGCCCCCCCGCAGGGGCCATGAACACTGAAGCTTTCTTT. The J gene is TRBJ1-1, the V gene TRBV9; possible D gene TRBD1, 6 bases. The germline CDR1 and CDR2 sequences are SGDLS and YYNGEE. The CDR3 has 16 residues. V lost 4 bases, J lost 0 bases, and 16 bases lay in between.

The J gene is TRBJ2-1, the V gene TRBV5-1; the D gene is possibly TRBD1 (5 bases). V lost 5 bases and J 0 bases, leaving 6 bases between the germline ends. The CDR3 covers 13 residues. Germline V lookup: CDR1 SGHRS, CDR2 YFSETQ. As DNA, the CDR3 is TGCGCCAGCAGGGGGCGCTCCTACAATGAGCAGTTCTTC. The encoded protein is CASRGRSYNEQFF.

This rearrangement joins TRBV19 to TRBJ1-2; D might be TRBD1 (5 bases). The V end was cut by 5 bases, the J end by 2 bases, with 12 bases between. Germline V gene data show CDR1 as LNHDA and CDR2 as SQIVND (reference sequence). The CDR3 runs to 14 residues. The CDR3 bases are TGTGCCAGTAGTCACACCGGACAAAACTATGGCTACACCTTC. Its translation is CASSHTGQNYGYTF.

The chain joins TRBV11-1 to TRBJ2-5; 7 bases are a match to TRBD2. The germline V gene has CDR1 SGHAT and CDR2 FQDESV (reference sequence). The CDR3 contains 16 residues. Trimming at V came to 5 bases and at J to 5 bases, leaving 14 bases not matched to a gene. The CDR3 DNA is TGTGCCAGCAGCCAACTCCCTAGCGGAAGCCGGGAGACCCAGTACTTC. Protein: CASSQLPSGSRETQYF.

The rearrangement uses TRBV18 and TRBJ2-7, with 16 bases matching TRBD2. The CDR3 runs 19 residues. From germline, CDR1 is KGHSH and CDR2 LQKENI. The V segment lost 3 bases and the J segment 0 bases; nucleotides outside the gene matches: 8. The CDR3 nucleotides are TGTGCCAGCTCACCCTTCAGGGGACTAGCGGGAGGGTACTCCTACGAGCAGTACTTC. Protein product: CASSPFRGLAGGYSYEQYF.

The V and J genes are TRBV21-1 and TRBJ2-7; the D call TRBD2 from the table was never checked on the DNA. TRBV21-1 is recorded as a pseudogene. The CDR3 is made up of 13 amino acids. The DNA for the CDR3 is TGTGCCAGCAGCAATCTAGAAAGGTCCGAGCAGTACTTC. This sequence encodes CASSNLERSEQYF.

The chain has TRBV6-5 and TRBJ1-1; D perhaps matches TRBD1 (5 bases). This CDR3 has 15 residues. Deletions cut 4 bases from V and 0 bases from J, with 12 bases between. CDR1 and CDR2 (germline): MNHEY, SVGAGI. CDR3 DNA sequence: TGTGCCAGCAGTTTGCAGGGCTTCATGAACACTGAAGCTTTCTTT. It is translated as CASSLQGFMNTEAFF.

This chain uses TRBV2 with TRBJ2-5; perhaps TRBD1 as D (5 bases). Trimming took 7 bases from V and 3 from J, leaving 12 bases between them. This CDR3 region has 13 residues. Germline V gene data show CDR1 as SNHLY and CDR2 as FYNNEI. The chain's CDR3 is CASTGWAKETQYF. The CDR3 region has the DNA TGTGCCAGCACAGGGTGGGCCAAAGAGACCCAGTACTTC.

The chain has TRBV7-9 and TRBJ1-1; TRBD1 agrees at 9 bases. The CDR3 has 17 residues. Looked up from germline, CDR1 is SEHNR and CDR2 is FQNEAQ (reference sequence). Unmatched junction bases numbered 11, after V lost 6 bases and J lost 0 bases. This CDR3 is CASRLDRGVGMNTEAFF. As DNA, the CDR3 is TGTGCCAGCAGGCTCGACAGGGGGGTAGGAATGAACACTGAAGCTTTCTTT.

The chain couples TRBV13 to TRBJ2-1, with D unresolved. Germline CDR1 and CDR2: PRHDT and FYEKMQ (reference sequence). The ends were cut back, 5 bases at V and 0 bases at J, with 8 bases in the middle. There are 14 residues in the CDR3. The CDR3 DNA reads TGTGCCAGCAGCCCCAGTGACTCCTACAATGAGCAGTTCTTC. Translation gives CASSPSDSYNEQFF.